Following are 10 T cell receptor beta chains from one sample sequenced in a study of cytomegalovirus exposure and HLA in healthy donors. The PCR employed 60 Vbeta primers together with 13 Jbeta primers. Using immunoSEQ multiplex PCR, the repertoire was profiled, and TCRdb retains in-frame clones only, with some absent. The table has around 190,000 clones, approximately 86% seen once. Sequencing was carried out using PBMCs. These receptors came from a woman younger than 35 in good health and CMV-seronegative.

The rearrangement uses TRBV28 and TRBJ2-1; the match to TRBD1 covers 10 bases. The trim removed 5 bases at V and 2 bases at J, leaving 6 bases unmatched. Germline V CDR1 and CDR2: MDHEN, SYDVKM. This CDR3 contains 16 residues. CDR3 DNA sequence: TGTGCCAGCAGTCCATGGACAGGGGGGGCCTACAATGAGCAGTTCTTC. This translates into CASSPWTGGAYNEQFF.

CDR3 in amino acids: CASSPRVSGSRYEQYF. CDR3 sequence (DNA): TGTGCCAGCTCACCCAGGGTTTCGGGTTCTCGATACGAGCAGTACTTC. The chain combines TRBV18 with TRBJ2-7; possibly TRBD1 for D (5 bases). V shed 3 bases and J shed 4 bases, with 19 bases lying between them. There are 16 residues in the CDR3. CDR1 KGHSH and CDR2 LQKENI come from the germline V gene.

This clone has a single count. The chain links TRBV7-8 to TRBJ2-7, with 9 bases lining up with TRBD2. The CDR3 contains 16 residues. Unmatched junction bases numbered 11, after V lost 1 base and J lost 7 bases. Germline V gene lookup returns CDR1 SGHVS and CDR2 FQNEAQ. CDR3 nucleotide sequence: TGTGCCAGCAGCTTAGTCGGCGGGAGGGCCCTTTTTGAGCAGTACTTC. Its protein is CASSLVGGRALFEQYF.

This clone showed up just once. For the CDR3, the DNA is TGTGCCAGCAGCGACACTACGCCGGGACAGGGCTATGGCTACACCTTC. Translation: CASSDTTPGQGYGYTF. This chain joins TRBV7-9 and TRBJ1-2; 9 nucleotides agree with TRBD1. After removal of 5 bases from V and 4 bases from J, the junction contained 11 bases not matched to a gene. Germline-derived CDR1 and CDR2 are SEHNR and FQNEAQ (reference sequence). This CDR3 is 16 amino acids long.

The V call is TRBV18, the J call TRBJ1-2; no definite D call. Per germline, CDR1 KGHSH and CDR2 LQKENI. Trimming left V 1 base short and J 8 bases short, with 11 bases between. The CDR3 covers 13 residues. The CDR3 sequence: CASSPLGVSGYTF. The CDR3 DNA follows: TGTGCCAGCTCACCACTCGGGGTAAGCGGCTACACCTTC.

This clone has only one observation. This rearrangement joins TRBV7-6 to TRBJ1-1, with 7 nucleotides matching TRBD1. The CDR3 has 15 residues. Germline values: CDR1 SGHVS, CDR2 FNYEAQ. The trim removed 0 bases at V and 4 bases at J, leaving 5 bases unmatched. This CDR3 reads CASSLADRVGTEAFF. DNA of the CDR3: TGTGCCAGCAGCTTAGCAGACAGGGTCGGCACTGAAGCTTTCTTT.

Here the CDR3 DNA reads TGTGCCAGCAGCCATTCCGGGACAGGGTTCGGCTACACCTTC. Its protein product is CASSHSGTGFGYTF. The chain carries TRBV6-4 and TRBJ1-2; 9 bases line up with TRBD1. Looked up from germline, CDR1 is MRHNA and CDR2 is SNTAGT. This CDR3 contains 14 residues. V trimming: 6 bases; J trimming: 8 bases; junction bases outside the gene matches: 10.

DNA for the CDR3: TGTGCCTGGAGAGGACAGTTGATCTATGGCTACACCTTC. It is translated as CAWRGQLIYGYTF. The J gene is TRBJ1-2, the V gene TRBV30, with D possibly being TRBD1 (6 bases). The germline CDR1 and CDR2 sequences are GTSNPN and SVGIG (reference sequence). CDR3 size: 13 residues. Trimming stripped 3 bases from V and 4 bases from J, with 12 bases between. Together with reference TRBV30 and TRBJ1-2, the CDR3 gives the full variable domain: SQTIHQWPATLVQPVGSPLSLECTVEGTSNPNLYWYRQAAGRGLQLLFYSVGIGQISSEVPQNLSASRPQDRQFILSSKKLLLSDSGFYLCAWRGQLIYGYTFGSGTRLTVV.

This clone has only a few counts. The chain carries TRBV5-1 and TRBJ2-7; tentatively, D is TRBD1 (6 bases). Between the trimmed V and J ends, which lost 4 bases and 0 bases, there was a span of 14 bases. The germline gives CDR1 SGHRS, CDR2 YFSETQ. The CDR3 consists of 15 residues. In DNA, the CDR3 is TGCGCCAGCAGCCCCTTGGTGGGGGCCTCCTACGAGCAGTACTTC. It codes for CASSPLVGASYEQYF.

CDR3 in amino acids: CASSYRTGYTEAFF. Here the CDR3 DNA reads TGTGCCAGCAGTTACCGAACAGGGTACACTGAAGCTTTCTTT. This rearrangement joins TRBV6-5 to TRBJ1-1; a possible D gene is TRBD1 (6 bases). V lost 2 bases, J lost 3 bases, and 10 bases lay in between. This CDR3 has 14 amino acids. Germline V gives CDR1 MNHEY, CDR2 SVGAGI.